The clone carrying this T cell receptor (beta chain) was observed a few times. Its target is not known. These data come from a study of blood T cells in healthy people across ages. Overall study results and limits: Diversity figures based on one million T cells were deemed too low. Reliance upon unsorted PBMCs precluded definitive naive versus antigen-experienced comparison. A roughly linear fall in TCR beta diversity per million T cells was seen with increasing age.

Together with a sample-barcoded 5' primer, a J-beta primer mix was included in a second PCR lasting roughly 6 to 12 cycles. TCRdb passed the 5' RACE reads through MiXCR, listing each CDR3 protein once. The sample lists fewer than 800,000 distinct CDR3 sequences; under 25% were seen once. Isolation of PBMCs gave at least 7 million cells per sample. This sequence originates from a man aged 65-85 years in good health. Sequencing was performed on blood.

The CDR3: CSVTGTSGYEQYF. In DNA form, the CDR3 reads TGCAGTGTTACCGGGACTAGTGGGTACGAGCAGTACTTC. The rearrangement joins TRBV20-1 to TRBJ2-7; 8 bases map to TRBD2. The CDR3 spans 13 residues. Germline CDR1 is DFQATT and CDR2 is SNEGSKA (reference sequence). The J segment lost 4 bases and the V segment lost 7 bases, leaving 9 bases of the junction unmatched.